A selection of T cell receptor beta chains follows, all from one sample in a study of blood T cell repertoires in COVID-19. This table comes from immunoSEQ multiplex PCR, and its TCRdb copy is limited to in-frame clones, with some not included. The repertoire holds some 320,000 clones, with about nine tenths as singletons. The sequenced sample was PBMCs or T cells enriched from blood (not recorded which). Receptor source: a man between 60 and 75 years old who had recovered from COVID-19. Both conserved end residues are part of each CDR3. A D gene is named only where the DNA matches it firmly. The size field is filled for only some rows; it gives once, few, many or a size class.

abundance,d_gene,v_gene,j_gene,CDR3nt,CDR3aa
.,TRBD1,TRBV10-1,TRBJ2-1,TGCGCCAGCAGTGAGAACAGGGGAACCTACAATGAGCAGTTCTTC,CASSENRGTYNEQFF
.,TRBD2,TRBV10-1,TRBJ2-2,TGCGCCAGCAGTAAGGCTAGCGGGAGAAAGTTGACCGGGGAGCTGTTTTTT,CASSKASGRKLTGELFF
.,.,TRBV2,TRBJ1-1,TGTGCCAGTCATCGGGGGGCCCTATGGGAAGCTTTCTTT,CASHRGALWEAFF
.,.,TRBV6-1,TRBJ1-4,TGTGCCAGCAGAGGACACACTAATGAAAAACTGTTTTTT,CASRGHTNEKLFF
many,TRBD2,TRBV4-3,TRBJ2-7,TGCGCCAGCAGCCAAGATCGGCGGGGGGGAAACTACGAGCAGTACTTC,CASSQDRRGGNYEQYF
.,TRBD1,TRBV7-9,TRBJ2-2,TGTGCCAGCAGCAATGGACAGGGGAAGGATCGGGAGCTGTTTTTT,CASSNGQGKDRELFF
.,TRBD1,TRBV7-6,TRBJ1-6,TGTGCCAGCAGCTTAGATTACAGGGGATCTTCACCCCTCCACTTT,CASSLDYRGSSPLHF
.,TRBD2,TRBV11-3,TRBJ2-7,TGTGCCAGCAGCCCAGGACTAGGGACCTACGAGCAGTACTTC,CASSPGLGTYEQYF
.,TRBD1,TRBV3-1/TRBV3-2,TRBJ1-5,TGTGCCAGCAGTAACACAGGACAGGGAAAAAATCAGCCCCAGCATTTT,CASSNTGQGKNQPQHF
.,.,TRBV6-6,TRBJ1-5,TGTGCCAGCAGTGAGGACAGCGGGGATCAGCCCCAGCATTTT,CASSEDSGDQPQHF
.,TRBD1,TRBV6-2/TRBV6-3,TRBJ2-1,TGTGCCAGCAGTTTGACCGGGACAGCCCTTCGCAATGAGCAGTTCTTC,CASSLTGTALRNEQFF
.,TRBD2,TRBV5-1,TRBJ2-7,TGCGCCAGCAGCGTAGCGGGGGCTAATAACCACGAGCAGTACTTC,CASSVAGANNHEQYF
.,.,TRBV24-1,TRBJ2-1,TGTGCCACCAAGGACAAATACAATGAGCAGTTCTTC,CATKDKYNEQFF
.,.,TRBV7-6,TRBJ2-1,TGTGCCAGCAGCAAGCCCGCGGGCTATGAGCAGTTCTTC,CASSKPAGYEQFF
.,TRBD2,TRBV7-3,TRBJ2-1,TGTGCCAGCAGCTTAAATAGCGGGAACGACTACAATGAGCAGTTCTTC,CASSLNSGNDYNEQFF
.,TRBD2,TRBV7-6,TRBJ2-5,TGTGCCAGCAGCTTAGGACTAGCGGAACAAGAGACCCAGTACTTC,CASSLGLAEQETQYF
.,.,TRBV7-2,TRBJ2-5,TGTGCCAGCAGCTCCCCTGTGGGGCAGGACCAAGAGACCCAGTACTTC,CASSSPVGQDQETQYF
.,.,TRBV30,TRBJ1-5,TGTGCCTGGAGTGTAGGGACAATCAATCAGCCCCAGCATTTT,CAWSVGTINQPQHF
few,TRBD2,TRBV4-1,TRBJ2-7,TGCGCCAGCAGCCAGCTGACTAGCGGGAACTACGAGCAGTACTTC,CASSQLTSGNYEQYF
.,.,TRBV5-1,TRBJ1-2,TGCGCCAGCAGCCAGGAAAACCACTATGGCTACACCTTC,CASSQENHYGYTF
once,.,TRBV3-1/TRBV3-2,TRBJ1-5,TGTGCCAGCAGCCAAGGGAGGGGTCAGCCCCAGCATTTT,CASSQGRGQPQHF
.,.,TRBV19,TRBJ1-1,TGTGCCAGTACCTCATTCGGGGGGCGGATCACTGAAGCTTTCTTT,CASTSFGGRITEAFF
.,.,TRBV4-3,TRBJ1-5,TGCGCCAGCAGCCAAGAAGCGGGCCTTAATCAGCCCCAGCATTTT,CASSQEAGLNQPQHF
.,.,TRBV9,TRBJ2-7,TGTGCCAGCAGCGTAGGGTTTCAGGGCACCTACGAGCAGTACTTC,CASSVGFQGTYEQYF
.,.,TRBV5-1,TRBJ1-4,TGCGCCAGCAGCGACCGGGACAAGAATGAAAAACTGTTTTTT,CASSDRDKNEKLFF
.,.,TRBV25-1,TRBJ2-5,TGTGCCAGCAGTTATGGTCAAGGAGTTGTAGAGACCCAGTACTTC,CASSYGQGVVETQYF
.,.,TRBV30,TRBJ2-5,TGTGCCTGGAGCCAGGGGTCAGGGGAGACCCAGTACTTC,CAWSQGSGETQYF
.,TRBD1,TRBV19,TRBJ1-1,TGTGCCAGTAGTGCTCAACAGGGGGCCGCTGAAGCTTTCTTT,CASSAQQGAAEAFF
.,.,TRBV5-1,TRBJ2-5,TGCGCCAGCAGCGCAGGGGTCGATGAGACCCAGTACTTC,CASSAGVDETQYF
.,.,TRBV11-2,TRBJ1-3,TGTGCCAGCAGCTTAGATGGAAACAGCTACTCTGGAAACACCATATATTTT,CASSLDGNSYSGNTIYF
.,TRBD2,TRBV27,TRBJ2-1,TGTGCCAGCACCGTTTTTGGGATAAGGATAGCGGGGGGCCAGAGCTCCTACAATGAGCAGTTCTTC,CASTVFGIRIAGGQSSYNEQFF
few,.,TRBV7-9,TRBJ2-1,TGTGCCATCCGTAACTACAATGAGCAGTTCTTC,CAIRNYNEQFF
.,.,TRBV5-5,TRBJ1-5,TGTGCCAGCAGCTTGGACCAGGGCAGTCAGCCCCAGCATTTT,CASSLDQGSQPQHF
few,.,TRBV6-2/TRBV6-3,TRBJ2-7,TGTGCCAGCAGTTACACGACAAGACCGTCCTACGAGCAGTACTTC,CASSYTTRPSYEQYF
.,.,TRBV20-1,TRBJ2-7,TGCAGTGCTCCCCAGGGGGGCGAGCAGTACTTC,CSAPQGGEQYF
few,TRBD2,TRBV19,TRBJ2-5,TGTGCCAGTAGAAGGACTAGCGCCCCACAAGAGACCCAGTACTTC,CASRRTSAPQETQYF
few,TRBD1,TRBV11-3,TRBJ1-2,TGTGCCAGCAGCCCCCAGGGGACAGCAGCTAACTATGGCTACACCTTC,CASSPQGTAANYGYTF
.,TRBD1,TRBV12-3/TRBV12-4,TRBJ1-1,TGTGCCAGCAGTTGGAGGGGGCGAACTGAAGCTTTCTTT,CASSWRGRTEAFF
.,TRBD1,TRBV5-1,TRBJ1-3,TGCGCCAGCAGCGCTCAGGGGGCGTCGGGAAACACCATATATTTT,CASSAQGASGNTIYF
once,.,TRBV6-5,TRBJ1-2,TGTGCCAGCAGCCGGGGGGATGGCTACACCTTC,CASSRGDGYTF
.,TRBD1,TRBV3-1/TRBV3-2,TRBJ1-2,TGTGCCAGCAGCCAACGGACAGGGAAATATGGCTACACCTTC,CASSQRTGKYGYTF
.,.,TRBV7-3,TRBJ2-1,TGTGCCAGCAGCTCCTCAGCTGGGACAAGAAACAATGAGCAGTTCTTC,CASSSSAGTRNNEQFF
.,.,TRBV6-2/TRBV6-3,TRBJ1-5,TGTGCCAGCAGTTGGTCAGGGGAACGGCAGCCCCAGCATTTT,CASSWSGERQPQHF
.,.,TRBV9,TRBJ2-1,TGTGCCAGCAGCGTAGGGTTGAGTGGAGGGACGTATGAGCAGTTCTTC,CASSVGLSGGTYEQFF
.,.,TRBV19,TRBJ2-7,TGTGCCAGTAGTATAGCAGGAGGCAGCACCTACGAGCAGTACTTC,CASSIAGGSTYEQYF
.,TRBD2,TRBV18,TRBJ2-7,TGTGCCAGCTCACCTTCAATCCTAGGACTAGCGGAGAACTCCTACGAGCAGTACTTC,CASSPSILGLAENSYEQYF
.,.,TRBV5-4,TRBJ1-2,TGTGCCAGCAGCCCGTCCGGGAGCAACTATGGCTACACCTTC,CASSPSGSNYGYTF
.,TRBD2,TRBV11-2,TRBJ2-7,TGTGCCAGCAGCCTCCGACTAGCGGTCTCCTACGAGCAGTACTTC,CASSLRLAVSYEQYF
.,.,TRBV19,TRBJ2-1,TGTGCCAGTAGTCGTAGGGACACCTACAATGAGCAGTTCTTC,CASSRRDTYNEQFF
.,.,TRBV12-3/TRBV12-4,TRBJ1-5,TGTGCCAGCAGTTGGGCGGGTTCTCAGCCCCAGCATTTT,CASSWAGSQPQHF
.,.,TRBV7-9,TRBJ1-3,TGTGCCAGCAGCTTAGTTCAGGGAAACACCATATATTTT,CASSLVQGNTIYF
.,.,TRBV3-1/TRBV3-2,TRBJ2-1,TGTGCCAGTACCCTCCGGGGGAGAAATGAGCAGTTCTTC,CASTLRGRNEQFF